The 24 T cell receptor beta chains listed next were all sequenced from one sample in a study of T-cell reconstitution after alpha-beta-depleted transplantation in children. Preparation of the TCRbeta library was carried out with unique molecular identifiers. Using its own MiXCR run on the PCR reads, TCRdb lists one record per CDR3 protein. This table has some 490,000 distinct CDR3 sequences, approximately 12% appearing once. The sample in question was PBMCs from the stem cell graft donor, obtained from the stem cell graft. The receptors shown here come from a human donor who donated a stem cell graft to a child with combined immunodeficiency.

This clonotype was found many times. The rearrangement links TRBV5-6 to TRBJ2-7; D possibly corresponds to TRBD2 (5 bases). The length of the CDR3 is 17 residues. V lost 0 bases to trimming and J lost 7 bases, with 23 bases between them. Germline V lookup: CDR1 SGHDT, CDR2 YYEEEE. Here the CDR3 reads CASSLGYNVGVLREQYF. CDR3 DNA: TGTGCCAGCAGCTTGGGGTATAATGTCGGGGTCCTACGGGAGCAGTACTTC. Full variable domain (outside the CDR3, taken from reference TRBV5-6 and TRBJ2-7): DAGVTQSPTHLIKTRGQQVTLRCSPKSGHDTVSWYQQALGQGPQFIFQYYEEEERQRGNFPDRFSGHQFPNYSSELNVNALLLGDSALYLCASSLGYNVGVLREQYFGPGTRLTVT.

This clonotype was found a few times. This chain links TRBV6-5 with TRBJ2-5, with D tentatively TRBD1 (6 bases). The length of the CDR3 is 14 residues. Germline-derived CDR1 and CDR2 are MNHEY and SVGAGI. V lost 2 bases, J lost 4 bases, and 11 bases lay in between. Written as DNA, the CDR3 is TGTGCCAGCAGTTACAGCAGGGGCGGAGAGACCCAGTACTTC. Protein sequence: CASSYSRGGETQYF.

This clonotype was counted a few times. CDR3: CASSSYYSVGDTQYF. CDR3 DNA: TGCGCCAGCAGCTCTTACTACTCCGTGGGGGATACGCAGTATTTT. The gene calls are TRBV5-1 and TRBJ2-3; D is uncertain. Germline-derived CDR1 and CDR2 are SGHRS and YFSETQ. The CDR3 has 15 amino acids. V dropped 3 bases and J dropped 6 bases, with 17 bases sitting between them.

This clonotype was detected only a few times. The V gene is TRBV28, the J gene TRBJ2-7; D is undetermined. Germline loops: CDR1 MDHEN, CDR2 SYDVKM. This CDR3 has 14 amino acids. V dropped 5 bases and J dropped 0 bases, with 11 bases sitting between them. The CDR3 sequence: CASSPPQFSYEQYF. The CDR3 DNA follows: TGTGCCAGCAGTCCCCCCCAGTTCTCCTACGAGCAGTACTTC.

This clonotype was seen repeatedly, ten times or more. The chain has TRBV3-1 and TRBJ2-3; TRBD1 matches 8 bases. Germline trimming cut 6 bases from V and 10 bases from J; bases unmatched to any gene: 9. CDR1 and CDR2 from the germline V gene are LGHDT and YNNKEL (reference sequence). This CDR3 contains 13 residues. In DNA form, the CDR3 reads TGTGCCAGCAGGGGAATAGGACAGGGACCGCAGTATTTT. This codes for CASRGIGQGPQYF.

This clonotype was seen only a few times. The V and J genes are TRBV5-1 and TRBJ2-3; perhaps TRBD2 as D (5 bases). CDR1 and CDR2 (germline): SGHRS, YFSETQ. The CDR3 runs to 14 residues. V gave up 0 bases and J gave up 13 bases, with 18 bases separating them. The CDR3 protein is CASSLDEGRWNKYF. Written as DNA, the CDR3 is TGCGCCAGCAGCTTGGACGAGGGCAGATGGAATAAGTATTTT. Full variable domain (remainder filled in from reference TRBV5-1 and TRBJ2-3): KAGVTQTPRYLIKTRGQQVTLSCSPISGHRSVSWYQQTPGQGLQFLFEYFSETQRNKGNFPGRFSGRQFSNSRSEMNVSTLELGDSALYLCASSLDEGRWNKYFGPGTRLTVL.

V usage is TRBV12-3 or TRBV12-4 and J usage is TRBJ1-5; no definite D call. CDR3 length: 15 residues. Trimming removed 1 base at V and 1 base at J, with 8 bases between. The CDR3 here is CASSLGHSSNQPQHF. The CDR3 DNA follows: TGTGCCAGCAGTTTAGGACATTCCAGCAATCAGCCCCAGCATTTT.

There are many counts of this clonotype. The chain uses TRBV6-6 and TRBJ1-2; TRBD1 aligns across 7 bases. Germline V CDR1 and CDR2: MNHNY, SVGAGI (reference sequence). After removal of 5 bases from V and 4 bases from J, the junction contained 10 bases not matched to a gene. The CDR3 is 15 residues long. The CDR3 region has the DNA TGTGCCAGCAGTCGACCATCGACAGGGATCTATGGCTACACCTTC. Residues: CASSRPSTGIYGYTF.

This clonotype was recorded many times. The chain links TRBV5-1 to TRBJ2-7, with TRBD1 matching 7 bases. CDR1 is SGHRS and CDR2 is YFSETQ in the germline V gene. This CDR3 spans 16 amino acids. V shed 4 bases and J 0 bases; nucleotides not matched to a gene: 10. Here the CDR3 DNA reads TGCGCCAGCAGCCTGGCCGGGACAGCGAGCTCCTACGAGCAGTACTTC. Protein product: CASSLAGTASSYEQYF.

This clonotype has only a few counts. The chain employs TRBV7-8 and TRBJ1-5; D possibly corresponds to TRBD1 (6 bases). With 5 bases removed from V and 1 base from J, the gap between germline ends came to 9 bases. CDR3 length: 14 residues. Germline V CDR1 and CDR2: SGHVS, FQNEAQ. This chain's CDR3 is CASSADRSNQPQHF. CDR3 DNA sequence: TGTGCCAGCAGCGCTGACAGGAGCAATCAGCCCCAGCATTTT.

There are a few counts of this clonotype. This sequence joins TRBV6-5 and TRBJ1-1, with D possibly TRBD1 on 5 matching bases. The CDR3 extends over 15 amino acids. Trimming stripped 0 bases from V and 1 base from J, with 9 bases between. Germline lookup yields CDR1 MNHEY and CDR2 SVGAGI. CDR3 loop: CASSYSMGGNTEAFF. The CDR3 DNA reads as TGTGCCAGCAGTTACTCGATGGGGGGGAACACTGAAGCTTTCTTT.

This clonotype occurred many times. The genes are TRBV29-1 and TRBJ2-5, with 13 bases matching TRBD2. With V trimmed by 4 bases and J by 3 bases, 2 bases remained unmatched. Germline assignment: CDR1 SQVTM and CDR2 ANQGSEA. This CDR3 comprises 14 residues. The CDR3 DNA is TGCAGCGTTGGGACTAGCGGGGGAAAAGAGACCCAGTACTTC. This sequence encodes CSVGTSGGKETQYF.

This rearrangement joins TRBV11-3 to TRBJ2-5; 11 bases fit TRBD1. This CDR3 spans 15 amino acids. Trimming removed 5 bases from V and 2 bases from J; junction bases left unmatched: 4. Germline V gives CDR1 SGHNT, CDR2 YENEEA. The chain's CDR3 is CASSMGQGGQETQYF. In DNA, the CDR3 is TGTGCCAGCAGCATGGGACAGGGGGGACAAGAGACCCAGTACTTC. Full variable domain (rest looked up from reference TRBV11-3 and TRBJ2-5): EAGVVQSPRYKIIEKKQPVAFWCNPISGHNTLYWYLQNLGQGPELLIRYENEEAVDDSQLPKDRFSAERLKGVDSTLKIQPAELGDSAVYLCASSMGQGGQETQYFGPGTRLLVL.

This clonotype has a handful of counts. J is TRBJ1-1 and V is TRBV7-6; the match to TRBD1 covers 10 bases. After removal of 4 bases from V and 2 bases from J, the junction contained 4 bases not matched to a gene. The CDR3 length is 15 residues. Germline V gene sequence: CDR1 SGHVS, CDR2 FNYEAQ. CDR3 in amino acids: CASSSWDRGNTEAFF. DNA for the CDR3: TGTGCCAGCAGCTCCTGGGACAGGGGTAACACTGAAGCTTTCTTT.

This clonotype was picked up a small number of times. CDR3 in amino acids: CASSQGRKETQYF. DNA of the CDR3: TGTGCCAGCAGCCAAGGCAGAAAAGAGACCCAGTACTTC. V and J are TRBV7-8 and TRBJ2-5; D gene uncertain. Looked up from germline, CDR1 is SGHVS and CDR2 is FQNEAQ. The CDR3 runs 13 residues. V was shortened by 5 bases and J by 3 bases, with 10 bases between the two germline ends.

The chain joins TRBV6-5 to TRBJ2-3; TRBD2 aligns across 9 bases. The CDR3 spans 16 residues. Looked up from germline, CDR1 is MNHEY and CDR2 is SVGAGI. The V and J ends lost 1 base and 2 bases, in that order; junction bases with no gene match: 4. CDR3 nucleotide sequence: TGTGCCAGCAGTTACTTTGCGGGAGGGCCCACAGATACGCAGTATTTT. This encodes CASSYFAGGPTDTQYF.

Only a few counts were recorded for this clonotype. The chain carries TRBV12-5 and TRBJ1-1, with D maybe TRBD1 (6 bases). The V gene lost 3 bases and the J gene lost 2 bases, with 13 bases spanning the gap. CDR1 and CDR2 (germline): LGHNT, FRNRAP. The CDR3 runs to 15 residues. The CDR3 loop is CASGLLDRPNTEAFF. The CDR3 nucleotides read TGTGCTAGTGGTTTACTTGACAGGCCAAACACTGAAGCTTTCTTT.

This clonotype was observed many times. The chain combines TRBV18 with TRBJ2-4; perhaps TRBD2 as D (6 bases). Trimming took 0 bases from V and 2 from J, leaving 11 bases between them. The germline V gene has CDR1 KGHSH and CDR2 LQKENI. The length of the CDR3 is 16 residues. The CDR3 DNA is TGTGCCAGCTCACCACCCGGGACTTTTTCCAAAAACATTCAGTACTTC. It specifies CASSPPGTFSKNIQYF.

This clonotype was observed a few times. The gene calls are TRBV5-1 and TRBJ2-3; a weak D match, TRBD1 (7 bases). The CDR3 has 15 amino acids. Trimming removed 1 base at V and 4 bases at J, with 13 bases between. Germline V gene lookup returns CDR1 SGHRS and CDR2 YFSETQ. The CDR3 loop is CASSLSQGGSDTQYF. CDR3 bases: TGCGCCAGCAGCTTGTCGCAGGGGGGATCAGATACGCAGTATTTT.

The chain carries TRBV12-3 or TRBV12-4 and TRBJ1-2, with TRBD1 as a possible D gene (6 bases). The CDR3 loop spans 13 amino acids. V lost 6 bases and J lost 7, with 15 bases in between. CDR3 region: CASSLTGRSGYTF. CDR3 nucleotide sequence: TGTGCCAGCAGCCTTACAGGGCGGAGTGGCTACACCTTC.

In its sample, this clonotype was seen many times. This chain connects TRBV29-1 to TRBJ2-7; D is uncertain. The CDR3 has 13 residues. V was trimmed by 3 bases and J by 3 bases, leaving 12 bases between them. Germline CDR1 reads SQVTM; CDR2 reads ANQGSEA. The CDR3: CSVDGIGGYEQYF. CDR3 nucleotides: TGCAGCGTTGACGGCATTGGCGGCTACGAGCAGTACTTC.

This clonotype was seen more than once but under ten times. The chain links TRBV9 to TRBJ1-2; 10 bases line up with TRBD1. The CDR3 runs 18 residues. The V segment lost 2 bases and the J segment 5 bases; nucleotides outside the gene matches: 15. The germline V gene encodes CDR1 SGDLS and CDR2 YYNGEE. The CDR3 loop is CASSVGTGAGLTGYGYTF. The CDR3, as DNA: TGTGCCAGCAGCGTTGGGACAGGGGCAGGACTTACGGGATATGGCTACACCTTC.

This clonotype was counted at least ten times. The chain has TRBV5-1 and TRBJ2-2; TRBD1 agrees at 8 bases. V shed 4 bases and J 4 bases; nucleotides not matched to a gene: 9. CDR1 is SGHRS and CDR2 is YFSETQ in the germline V gene. The CDR3 has 16 residues. In DNA form, the CDR3 reads TGCGCCAGCAGCCTGAGCCAGACAGGGGTCACCGGGGAGCTGTTTTTT. Its translation: CASSLSQTGVTGELFF.

This clonotype has more than one count but fewer than ten. The chain uses TRBV27 and TRBJ1-6; D remains ambiguous. The CDR3 spans 15 residues. Between the trimmed V and J ends, which lost 1 base and 7 bases, there was a span of 11 bases. The germline CDR1 and CDR2 sequences are MNHEY and SMNVEV (reference sequence). The CDR3 DNA reads as TGTGCCAGCAGTTTATTCGGACCGCTGAATTCACCCCTCCACTTT. Translated, it gives CASSLFGPLNSPLHF.